These 12 T cell receptor beta chains were all obtained from the same sample, sequenced in a study of graft-versus-host responses after intestinal transplantation. Clones were sequenced by immunoSEQ multiplex PCR, and TCRdb holds only the in-frame ones, with some missing. The sample holds tens of thousands of clones, around 92% seen once. The sample was PBMCs, taken about 37 weeks after intestinal transplant. The receptors come from a human patient who received an intestinal transplant, so some T cells may come from the graft donor.

This chain links TRBV30 with TRBJ2-5; D is undetermined. Near its end, the DNA agrees better with TRBJ2-7, so the J call may be wrong. Germline lookup yields CDR1 GTSNPN and CDR2 SVGIG (reference sequence). This CDR3 is built from 14 residues. CDR3 sequence: CAWGFDPDSYEQYF. The CDR3 nucleotides read TGTGCCTGGGGCTTCGACCCCGACTCCTACGAGCAGTACTTC.

CDR3 nucleotides: TGCGCCAGCAGCTTGAATAGGGAAGCTTTCTTT. It translates to CASSLNREAFF. The chain links TRBV5-1 to TRBJ1-1; no clear D. This CDR3 is built from 11 residues. V shed 1 base and J shed 8 bases, with 6 bases lying between them. The V gene's germline CDR1 is SGHRS and CDR2 YFSETQ.

The rearrangement uses TRBV28 and TRBJ1-3; no clear D gene. Per the germline V gene, CDR1 is MDHEN and CDR2 is SYDVKM. V was shortened by 4 bases and J by 0 bases, with 19 bases between the two germline ends. The CDR3 covers 18 residues. The CDR3 region has the DNA TGTGCCAGCAGTTCTCTCGATTATTCATGGAGCTCTGGAAACACCATATATTTT. This sequence encodes CASSSLDYSWSSGNTIYF.

V is TRBV30 and J is TRBJ2-7, with 9 positions matching TRBD1. V shed 5 bases, J shed 6 bases, and the junction held 5 bases outside the gene matches. Germline V gene sequence: CDR1 GTSNPN, CDR2 SVGIG (reference sequence). The CDR3 is 12 residues long. CDR3 bases: TGTGCCTGGGCGGGACAGGGAGTCGAGCAGTACTTC. It specifies CAWAGQGVEQYF.

This chain connects TRBV28 to TRBJ2-5, with D uncertain. The CDR3 sequence is 12 residues long. The V end was cut by 3 bases, the J end by 4 bases, with 6 bases between. CDR1 and CDR2 from the germline V gene are MDHEN and SYDVKM. The chain's CDR3 is CASSFGPETQYF. CDR3 nucleotide sequence: TGTGCCAGCAGTTTCGGACCAGAGACCCAGTACTTC.

The chain recombines TRBV2 with TRBJ2-7; a weak D match, TRBD1 (6 bases). This CDR3 has 16 amino acids. V was shortened by 2 bases and J by 2 bases, with 16 bases between the two germline ends. From germline, CDR1 is SNHLY and CDR2 FYNNEI. The CDR3 reads CASSELSRAGAYEQYF. In nucleotides, the CDR3 is TGTGCCAGCAGTGAACTTTCCCGGGCAGGGGCCTACGAGCAGTACTTC. Full variable domain (rest looked up from reference TRBV2 and TRBJ2-7): EPEVTQTPSHQVTQMGQEVILRCVPISNHLYFYWYRQILGQKVEFLVSFYNNEISEKSEIFDDQFSVERPDGSNFTLKIRSTKLEDSAMYFCASSELSRAGAYEQYFGPGTRLTVT.

The chain carries TRBV6-5 and TRBJ1-1; no firm D call. With 5 bases removed from V and 6 bases from J, the gap between germline ends came to 16 bases. This CDR3 spans 14 amino acids. In germline, CDR1 is MNHEY, CDR2 SVGAGI. In DNA form, the CDR3 reads TGTGCCAGCAGTCCCCTGGGTAGGGTCTCTGAAGCTTTCTTT. Amino acids: CASSPLGRVSEAFF.

In its sample, this clone was seen once. The V and J genes are TRBV19 and TRBJ2-5, with 15 bases that match TRBD2. Germline lookup yields CDR1 LNHDA and CDR2 SQIVND (reference sequence). The junction had 12 bases not matched to a gene; V was cut back by 6 bases and J by 1 base. CDR3 size: 19 residues. CDR3 coding DNA: TGTGCCAGTAGCCATAAGTGGACTAGCGGGAGGGCGGCCCAAGAGACCCAGTACTTC. Amino acids: CASSHKWTSGRAAQETQYF.

This rearrangement joins TRBV18 to TRBJ1-3; D might be TRBD1 (5 bases). CDR1 and CDR2 from the germline V gene are KGHSH and LQKENI. This CDR3 has 15 amino acids. Trimming took 2 bases from V and 0 from J, leaving 8 bases between them. The CDR3 DNA follows: TGTGCCAGCTCACCATGGGGGAACTCTGGAAACACCATATATTTT. This encodes CASSPWGNSGNTIYF.

The chain employs TRBV18 and TRBJ2-7; 9 positions agree with TRBD1. V trimming: 8 bases; J trimming: 2 bases; junction bases outside the gene matches: 7. The CDR3 extends over 14 amino acids. CDR1 is KGHSH and CDR2 is LQKENI in the germline V gene. CDR3 nucleotides: TGTGCCAGCAGCTTAGGGGACAGGGCCTACGAGCAGTACTTC. Protein product: CASSLGDRAYEQYF.

A single count supports this clone. The rearrangement links TRBV7-5 to TRBJ2-7. TRBV7-5 is shown as a pseudogene. The CDR3 contains 14 residues. CDR3 sequence reads: CVRSSQVWDYEQYF. The CDR3 DNA reads as TGTGTCAGAAGCTCCCAGGTTTGGGACTACGAGCAGTACTTC.

The count of this clone is one. This chain links TRBV11-1 with TRBJ2-5; weak D call: TRBD1 (6 bases). This CDR3 contains 15 residues. Germline V CDR1 and CDR2: SGHAT, FQDESV (reference sequence). The ends were cut back, 4 bases at V and 2 bases at J, with 14 bases in the middle. The chain's CDR3 is CASSSFRGGQETQYF. In nucleotides, the CDR3 is TGTGCCAGCAGCTCCTTCAGGGGTGGGCAAGAGACCCAGTACTTC.